This T cell receptor (beta chain) was captured in a study of blood T cells in healthy people across ages. It was approximately 10 milliliters of peripheral blood that were drawn from each donor. This clonotype was detected a few times. V dropped 5 bases and J dropped 1; count of bases not matched to a gene: 4. This CDR3 spans 15 amino acids. Germline V gene data show CDR1 as MDHEN and CDR2 as SYDVKM. A sample-barcoded 5' primer and a J-beta primer mix were used in a second PCR of about 6 to 12 cycles. The template-switch adaptor, which had 12 random nucleotides, put a tag on each cDNA molecule. Using its own MiXCR run on the 5' RACE reads, TCRdb lists one record per CDR3 protein. Of over a million distinct CDR3 sequences in the sample, over 35% were seen once.

The receptor was derived from a woman aged 55-70 years in good health. Material for sequencing was blood. V and J are TRBV28 and TRBJ2-5; 10 positions match TRBD2. The CDR3 sequence is CASSGLAEIQETQYF. As DNA, the CDR3 is TGTGCCAGCAGTGGACTAGCGGAGATCCAAGAGACCCAGTACTTC.